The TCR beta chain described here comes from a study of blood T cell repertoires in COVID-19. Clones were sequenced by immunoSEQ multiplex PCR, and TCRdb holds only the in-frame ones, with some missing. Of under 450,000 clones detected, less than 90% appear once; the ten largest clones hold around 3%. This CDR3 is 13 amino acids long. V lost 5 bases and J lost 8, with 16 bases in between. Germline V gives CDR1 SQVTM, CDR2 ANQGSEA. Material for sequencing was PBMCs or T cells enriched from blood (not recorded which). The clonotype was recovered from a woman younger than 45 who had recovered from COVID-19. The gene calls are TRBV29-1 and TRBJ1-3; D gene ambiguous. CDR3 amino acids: CSVSSLEADTIYF. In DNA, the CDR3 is TGCAGCGTTAGTTCTCTGGAGGCGGACACCATATATTTT.